The 31 T cell receptor beta chains below all came from one sample that was sequenced in a study of CD8+ T cells in alopecia areata. cDNA serving as the sequencing template came from extracted, reverse transcribed RNA. Assay used: immunoSEQ multiplex PCR; TCRdb lists only in-frame clones, some missing. The sample holds 10,000 or so clones, approximately 59% seen once. Collection of lesional scalp punch biopsies and peripheral blood was performed in alopecia areata patients. Sample: skin, taken at week 0. The receptors here all came from a human donor with alopecia areata.

This chain uses TRBV30 with TRBJ1-2; no clear D. Between the trimmed V and J ends, which lost 0 bases and 11 bases, there was a span of 19 bases. This CDR3 contains 14 residues. Germline V lookup: CDR1 GTSNPN, CDR2 SVGIG (reference sequence). The CDR3 DNA is TGTGCCTGGAGTGTATTGGGTGGTACGGGTTTATACACCTTC. As protein: CAWSVLGGTGLYTF.

This clone occurred a few times. J is TRBJ1-2 and V is TRBV5-1; a weak D match, TRBD1 (5 bases). The length of the CDR3 is 16 residues. V lost 4 bases and J lost 6, with 22 bases in between. The germline V gene has CDR1 SGHRS and CDR2 YFSETQ. The CDR3 DNA sequence: TGCGCCAGCAGCCCGATCCCGACAGCCCCTGGGGATGGCTACACCTTC. It encodes CASSPIPTAPGDGYTF.

This clone was detected once. The CDR3: CAWKTRARGGYEQYF. For the CDR3, the DNA is TGTGCCTGGAAAACAAGGGCCAGGGGAGGCTACGAGCAGTACTTC. This rearrangement joins TRBV30 to TRBJ2-7; D is possibly TRBD1 or TRBD2 (6 bases each). CDR1 and CDR2 (germline): GTSNPN, SVGIG (reference sequence). Trimming removed 4 bases from V and 3 bases from J, with 19 bases in between. This CDR3 is 15 amino acids long. The whole variable domain, filled in from reference TRBV30 and TRBJ2-7, reads SQTIHQWPATLVQPVGSPLSLECTVEGTSNPNLYWYRQAAGRGLQLLFYSVGIGQISSEVPQNLSASRPQDRQFILSSKKLLLSDSGFYLCAWKTRARGGYEQYFGPGTRLTVT.

The chain joins TRBV12-2 to TRBJ2-1; TRBD1, the table's D call, lacks a check against the DNA. TRBV12-2 is listed as a pseudogene. The CDR3 is 14 residues long. The CDR3 region is CASRLKHSYNEQFF. CDR3 DNA: TGTGCAAGTCGCTTAAAACACTCCTACAATGAGCAGTTCTTC.

This clone was counted only a few times. V usage is TRBV2 and J usage is TRBJ1-3; D not resolved. The CDR3 totals 14 residues. Germline V gives CDR1 SNHLY, CDR2 FYNNEI. The V end lost 6 bases, the J end lost 3 bases, and 12 bases lay between the germline ends. The CDR3 spells CASRTVLYGNTIYF. CDR3 sequence (DNA): TGTGCCAGCAGGACGGTCCTCTATGGAAACACCATATATTTT.

Here the CDR3 DNA reads TGCGCCAGCAGCCAAGAGGTTACAGGGCGAAAGCATGGCTACACCTTC. This codes for CASSQEVTGRKHGYTF. The rearrangement links TRBV4-3 to TRBJ1-2, with a tentative D call TRBD1 (6 bases). The CDR3 is 16 amino acids. Trimming shortened V by 0 bases and J by 6 bases, and 17 bases separated the two germline ends. Germline V gives CDR1 LGHNA, CDR2 YSLEER.

This clone was seen just once. The V and J genes are TRBV2 and TRBJ2-7, with D unresolved. Germline CDR1 reads SNHLY; CDR2 reads FYNNEI. This CDR3 spans 12 amino acids. The V gene lost 3 bases and the J gene lost 2 bases, with 5 bases spanning the gap. The CDR3: CASSEETYEQYF. Written as DNA, the CDR3 is TGTGCCAGCAGTGAGGAAACCTACGAGCAGTACTTC.

For this clone: An end of the junction differs from the germline gene, which may be a read error. This sequence joins TRBV19 and TRBJ2-4; 10 bases match TRBD1. The CDR3 runs 14 residues. Germline-derived CDR1 and CDR2 are LNHDA and SQIVND (reference sequence). CDR3 amino acids: CASSVDRGLNIQYF. The CDR3 DNA reads TGTGCCAGTAGTGTAGACAGGGGGCTGAACATTCAGTACTTC.

This clone is labeled medium-sized. The chain combines TRBV11-2 with TRBJ2-3; D not resolved. CDR3 size: 10 residues. Germline assignment: CDR1 SGHAT and CDR2 FQNNGV. The V and J ends lost 5 bases and 9 bases respectively, with 6 bases between them. CDR3 DNA: TGTGCCAGCAGCGCCAGGACGCAGTATTTT. Its translation: CASSARTQYF.

The chain employs TRBV7-2 and TRBJ1-5; D may be TRBD1 (5 bases). CDR3 size: 18 residues. The ends were cut back, 5 bases at V and 2 bases at J, with 22 bases in the middle. CDR1 and CDR2 (germline): SGHTA, FQGNSA. The CDR3 bases are TGTGCCAGCAGCCATCTCCGCCCAGGGCTCAAAGGCAATCAGCCCCAGCATTTT. Protein sequence: CASSHLRPGLKGNQPQHF.

J is TRBJ2-3 and V is TRBV5-1; 7 nucleotides align to TRBD2. This CDR3 has 16 amino acids. In germline, CDR1 is SGHRS, CDR2 YFSETQ. V shed 5 bases, J shed 2 bases, and the junction held 11 bases outside the gene matches. In DNA form, the CDR3 reads TGCGCCAGCAGGTTATCGACGGGGGGTACCACAGATACGCAGTATTTT. It translates to CASRLSTGGTTDTQYF.

This chain connects TRBV13 to TRBJ1-4, with a tentative D call TRBD1 (5 bases). Germline V gene data show CDR1 as PRHDT and CDR2 as FYEKMQ (reference sequence). Trimming cost V 4 bases and J 11 bases, with 17 bases left between them. This CDR3 contains 14 residues. CDR3 nucleotides: TGTGCCAGCAGCTCCTCGGAAAGGGGCCAGAAACTGTTTTTT. Protein sequence: CASSSSERGQKLFF.

This clone is a singleton in its sample. CDR3 DNA: TGTGCCAGCGCTCGGGACTACCTTGGGTCCGGGGAGCTGTTTTTT. Translating it yields CASARDYLGSGELFF. V and J are TRBV19 and TRBJ2-2, with 7 nucleotides matching TRBD2. The CDR3 has 15 amino acids. The germline gives CDR1 LNHDA, CDR2 SQIVND (reference sequence). With 9 bases clipped from V and 6 bases from J, the junction kept 13 bases outside the gene matches.

A few counts support this clone. J is TRBJ2-3 and V is TRBV11-2; possibly TRBD1 for D (7 bases). The length of the CDR3 is 17 residues. Between the trimmed V and J ends, which lost 2 bases and 2 bases, there was a span of 17 bases. CDR1 is SGHAT, CDR2 FQNNGV, per germline. CDR3 loop: CASSLTRRGPDTDTQYF. The CDR3 nucleotides are TGTGCCAGCAGCTTAACGAGGAGGGGGCCAGACACAGATACGCAGTATTTT.

The table lists this clone with a few counts. V and J are TRBV6-1 and TRBJ2-7; D remains ambiguous. CDR1 is MNHNS and CDR2 is SASEGT in the germline V gene. This CDR3 is 11 amino acids long. With 7 bases removed from V and 2 bases from J, the gap between germline ends came to 6 bases. CDR3 sequence: CASTDTYEQYF. The DNA for the CDR3 is TGTGCCAGCACCGACACCTACGAGCAGTACTTC.

This clone was picked up one time. The rearrangement uses TRBV30 and TRBJ1-2; 7 bases line up with TRBD1. The CDR3 contains 12 residues. The V and J ends lost 1 base and 8 bases, in that order; junction bases with no gene match: 4. The germline CDR1 and CDR2 sequences are GTSNPN and SVGIG (reference sequence). The CDR3 region has the DNA TGTGCCTGGAGTGGACAGGGCTTCGGCTACACCTTC. It is translated as CAWSGQGFGYTF. Full variable domain (rest looked up from reference TRBV30 and TRBJ1-2): SQTIHQWPATLVQPVGSPLSLECTVEGTSNPNLYWYRQAAGRGLQLLFYSVGIGQISSEVPQNLSASRPQDRQFILSSKKLLLSDSGFYLCAWSGQGFGYTFGSGTRLTVV.

This chain joins TRBV20-1 and TRBJ2-5, with 7 bases identical to TRBD2. The CDR3 has 11 residues. CDR1 and CDR2 from the germline V gene are DFQATT and SNEGSKA (reference sequence). After removal of 6 bases from V and 5 bases from J, the junction contained 3 bases not matched to a gene. The CDR3 coding sequence is TGCAGTGCCGTGCGGGGGGAGACCCAGTACTTC. Amino acids: CSAVRGETQYF.

This chain joins TRBV6-6 and TRBJ1-2; D might be TRBD1 (5 bases). Trimming removed 2 bases from V and 2 bases from J, with 15 bases in between. CDR3 size: 16 residues. In germline, CDR1 is MNHNY, CDR2 SVGAGI (reference sequence). The CDR3 here is CASSYPAGTANYGYTF. CDR3 in DNA: TGTGCCAGCAGTTACCCGGCTGGGACTGCCAACTATGGCTACACCTTC.

This rearrangement joins TRBV4-1 to TRBJ2-1; tentative D call: TRBD1 (5 bases). The CDR3 has 17 amino acids. V was pared by 3 bases and J by 0 bases, with 15 bases between. Per the germline V gene, CDR1 is MGHRA and CDR2 is YSYEKL. The CDR3 DNA reads as TGCGCCAGCAGCCAGTTGGACATGGGGTTCTCCTACAATGAGCAGTTCTTC. This sequence encodes CASSQLDMGFSYNEQFF.

V usage is TRBV6-4 and J usage is TRBJ2-2; 9 nucleotides line up with TRBD1. Germline trimming cut 4 bases from V and 3 bases from J; bases unmatched to any gene: 0. This CDR3 contains 14 residues. Germline CDR1 MRHNA, CDR2 SNTAGT. The CDR3 DNA reads TGTGCCAGCAGTGGGGACAGGGACACCGGGGAGCTGTTTTTT. Translated, it gives CASSGDRDTGELFF.

The chain has TRBV9 and TRBJ2-7; the match to TRBD2 covers 13 bases. This CDR3 has 14 residues. Trimming removed 5 bases from V and 7 bases from J; junction bases left unmatched: 6. Germline-derived CDR1 and CDR2 are SGDLS and YYNGEE. This CDR3 reads CASSAGTSGDEQYF. The CDR3 nucleotides read TGTGCCAGCAGTGCCGGGACTAGCGGGGATGAGCAGTACTTC.

A note on this clone: This sample includes further DNA sequences coding for the same CDR3. The CDR3 DNA reads TGCAGCGTCGGGCGGAGCGGTGGGAGCCCAGAAGGGAGGTATGGCTACACCTTC. This codes for CSVGRSGGSPEGRYGYTF. This chain uses TRBV29-1 with TRBJ1-2; no reliable D call. The CDR3 is made up of 18 amino acids. The V and J ends lost 6 bases and 5 bases respectively, with 31 bases between them. Germline-derived CDR1 and CDR2 are SQVTM and ANQGSEA.

The chain recombines TRBV5-1 with TRBJ1-2, with 11 nucleotides matching TRBD1. Germline assignment: CDR1 SGHRS and CDR2 YFSETQ. The length of the CDR3 is 16 residues. Unmatched junction bases numbered 9, after V lost 0 bases and J lost 8 bases. CDR3 in amino acids: CASSLDGQGAPGGYTF. CDR3 in DNA: TGCGCCAGCAGCTTGGACGGACAGGGGGCCCCGGGGGGCTACACCTTC.

This clone has a single count. The CDR3 sequence: CASSDPSRGQGYEQYF. DNA of the CDR3: TGTGCCAGCAGTGACCCTTCTAGGGGTCAGGGCTACGAGCAGTACTTC. The V gene is TRBV6-1, the J gene TRBJ2-7, with D tentatively TRBD1 (5 bases). The CDR3 totals 16 residues. The V gene's germline CDR1 is MNHNS and CDR2 SASEGT. Trimming pared 3 bases from V and 3 bases from J, leaving 18 bases between.

CDR3 nucleotides: TGTGCCAGCAGTGAAAGGGACAGACAAGAAGCTTTCTTT. Translating gives CASSERDRQEAFF. J is TRBJ1-1 and V is TRBV6-1; 7 bases map to TRBD1. The CDR3 runs 13 residues. The J segment lost 8 bases and the V segment lost 2 bases, leaving 5 bases of the junction unmatched. Germline CDR1 reads MNHNS; CDR2 reads SASEGT.

This chain links TRBV9 with TRBJ2-3; D not certain. CDR3 length: 11 residues. Germline V gene data show CDR1 as SGDLS and CDR2 as YYNGEE. V shed 4 bases and J shed 2 bases, with 2 bases lying between them. The chain's CDR3 is CASSLTDTQYF. CDR3 DNA sequence: TGTGCCAGCAGCCTCACAGATACGCAGTATTTT.

V and J are TRBV18 and TRBJ2-2; D is perhaps TRBD1 or TRBD2 (5 bases each). Germline CDR1 is KGHSH and CDR2 is LQKENI. This CDR3 has 18 residues. V lost 1 base and J lost 4, with 19 bases in between. The CDR3 sequence is CASSPQFLQGRGTGELFF. DNA for the CDR3: TGTGCCAGCTCACCACAGTTCCTTCAGGGTCGGGGCACCGGGGAGCTGTTTTTT.

V is TRBV10-2 and J is TRBJ2-7; D is unresolved. From germline, CDR1 is WSHSY and CDR2 SAAADI. This CDR3 contains 14 residues. V lost 3 bases to trimming and J lost 2 bases, with 11 bases between them. CDR3: CASSENIMTYEQYF. The CDR3 DNA reads as TGCGCCAGCAGTGAAAACATTATGACCTACGAGCAGTACTTC.

This clone was detected only once. Written as DNA, the CDR3 is TGTGCCAGCAGTGTTAGCTCGGAGGGCCCTCATTCACCCCTCCACTTT. It yields the protein CASSVSSEGPHSPLHF. The chain uses TRBV2 and TRBJ1-6; the D is unclear. This CDR3 is 16 amino acids long. Germline CDR1 reads SNHLY; CDR2 reads FYNNEI. The ends were cut back, 4 bases at V and 8 bases at J, with 18 bases in the middle.

This clone was counted only a few times. This sequence joins TRBV4-2 and TRBJ2-3; TRBD1 matches 9 bases. Unmatched junction bases numbered 5, after V lost 4 bases and J lost 3 bases. CDR3 length: 15 amino acids. From germline, CDR1 is LGHNA and CDR2 YNFKEQ. CDR3 sequence reads: CASSPDRGGTDTQYF. The CDR3 DNA sequence: TGTGCCAGCAGCCCGGACAGGGGAGGTACAGATACGCAGTATTTT.

This chain uses TRBV6-1 with TRBJ1-2; the D is unclear. The length of the CDR3 is 14 residues. Per germline, CDR1 MNHNS and CDR2 SASEGT. Trimming removed 1 base at V and 0 bases at J, with 6 bases between. In DNA form, the CDR3 reads TGTGCCAGCAGTGAAGAGGTCGCTAACTATGGCTACACCTTC. This encodes CASSEEVANYGYTF.